This TCR beta chain was recorded in a study of beta chain features in type 1 diabetes. Study-level points and caveats: High TCR expression in some cells could lead to their over-representation in cDNA sequencing.

The CDR3 has 14 residues. Trimming took off 6 bases at V and 3 bases at J, with 14 bases between the two ends. Germline V gene lookup returns CDR1 MDHEN and CDR2 SYDVKM. About this clone itself: No antigen is known for it.

Isolated RNA was reverse transcribed in full, so expressed TCRB transcripts were sequenced. The data were produced by immunoSEQ multiplex PCR, yet TCRdb's version contains in-frame clones alone and is incomplete. This sample has 300,000 to 400,000 clones, with around 12% found just once. The chain combines TRBV28 with TRBJ1-2; D ambiguous. The sequencing sample was made of naive CD4+ T cells from blood. This receptor was identified in a man younger than 30 in good health. The CDR3, as DNA: TGTGCCAGCAGCGGCGGGCGTTGGGACTATGGCTACACCTTC. Its protein product is CASSGGRWDYGYTF.